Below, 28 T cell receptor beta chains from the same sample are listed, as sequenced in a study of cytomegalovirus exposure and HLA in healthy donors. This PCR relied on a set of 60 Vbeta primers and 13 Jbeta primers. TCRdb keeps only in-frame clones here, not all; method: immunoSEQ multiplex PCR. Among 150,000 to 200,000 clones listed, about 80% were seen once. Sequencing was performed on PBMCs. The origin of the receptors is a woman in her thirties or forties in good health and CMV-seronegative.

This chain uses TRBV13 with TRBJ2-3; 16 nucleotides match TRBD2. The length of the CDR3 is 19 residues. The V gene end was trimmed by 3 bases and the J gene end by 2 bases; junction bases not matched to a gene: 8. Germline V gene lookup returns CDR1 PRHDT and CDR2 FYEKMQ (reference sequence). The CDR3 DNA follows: TGTGCCAGCAGCTTGGGACTAGCGGGGGGGGCGACCCCCACAGATACGCAGTATTTT. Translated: CASSLGLAGGATPTDTQYF.

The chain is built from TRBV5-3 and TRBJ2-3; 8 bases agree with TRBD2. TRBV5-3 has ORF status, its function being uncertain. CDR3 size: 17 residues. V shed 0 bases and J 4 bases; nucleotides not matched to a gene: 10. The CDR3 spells CARSLESGGHPPDTQYF. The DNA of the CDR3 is TGTGCCAGAAGCTTGGAATCGGGAGGGCACCCACCAGATACGCAGTATTTT.

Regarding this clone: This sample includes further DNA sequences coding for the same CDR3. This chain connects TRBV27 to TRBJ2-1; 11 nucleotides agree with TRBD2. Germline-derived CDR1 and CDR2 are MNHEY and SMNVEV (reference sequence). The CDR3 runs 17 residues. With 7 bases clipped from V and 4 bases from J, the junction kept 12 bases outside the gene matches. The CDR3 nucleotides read TGTGCCAGCACCCCTCGGACTAGCGGGCCACCTTACAATGAGCAGTTCTTC. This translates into CASTPRTSGPPYNEQFF.

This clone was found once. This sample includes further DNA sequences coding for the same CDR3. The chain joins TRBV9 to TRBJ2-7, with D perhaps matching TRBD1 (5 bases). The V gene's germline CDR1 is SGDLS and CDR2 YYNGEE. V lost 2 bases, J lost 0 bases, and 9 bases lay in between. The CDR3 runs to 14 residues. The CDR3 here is CASSVEGHSYEQYF. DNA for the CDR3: TGTGCCAGCAGCGTGGAAGGACACTCCTACGAGCAGTACTTC.

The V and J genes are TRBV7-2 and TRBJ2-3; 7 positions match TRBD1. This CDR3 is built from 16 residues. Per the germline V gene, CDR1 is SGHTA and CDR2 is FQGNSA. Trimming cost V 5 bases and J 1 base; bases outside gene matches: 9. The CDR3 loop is CASSQRQGVGTDTQYF. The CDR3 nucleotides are TGTGCCAGCAGCCAGCGACAGGGTGTAGGCACAGATACGCAGTATTTT.

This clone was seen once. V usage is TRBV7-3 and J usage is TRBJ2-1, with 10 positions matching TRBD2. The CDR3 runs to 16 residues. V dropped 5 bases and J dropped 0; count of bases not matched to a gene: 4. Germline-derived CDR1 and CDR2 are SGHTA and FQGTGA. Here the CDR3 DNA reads TGTGCCAGCAGCAAAGCGGGGGGGGGCTCCTACAATGAGCAGTTCTTC. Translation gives CASSKAGGGSYNEQFF.

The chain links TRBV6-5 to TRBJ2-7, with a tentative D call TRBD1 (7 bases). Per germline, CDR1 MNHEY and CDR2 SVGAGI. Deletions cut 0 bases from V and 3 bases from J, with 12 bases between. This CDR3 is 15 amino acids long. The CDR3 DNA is TGTGCCAGCAGTTACTCGGCGCAGGGGGGCTACGAGCAGTACTTC. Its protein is CASSYSAQGGYEQYF.

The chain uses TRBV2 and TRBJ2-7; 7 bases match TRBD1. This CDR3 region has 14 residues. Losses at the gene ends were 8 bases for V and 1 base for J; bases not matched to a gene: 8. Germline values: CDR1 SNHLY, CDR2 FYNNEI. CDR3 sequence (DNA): TGTGCCAGCTTGACAGGGCAACCATCCTACGAGCAGTACTTC. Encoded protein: CASLTGQPSYEQYF.

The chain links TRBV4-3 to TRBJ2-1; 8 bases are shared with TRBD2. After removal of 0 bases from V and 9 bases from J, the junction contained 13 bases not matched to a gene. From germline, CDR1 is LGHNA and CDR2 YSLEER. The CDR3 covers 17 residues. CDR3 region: CASSQDRGDSGVFEQFF. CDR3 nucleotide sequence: TGCGCCAGCAGCCAAGATCGGGGGGATAGCGGGGTTTTTGAGCAGTTCTTC.

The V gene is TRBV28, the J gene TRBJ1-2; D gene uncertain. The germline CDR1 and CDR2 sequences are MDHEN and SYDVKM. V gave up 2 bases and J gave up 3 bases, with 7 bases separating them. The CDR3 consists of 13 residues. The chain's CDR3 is CASSLKLDYGYTF. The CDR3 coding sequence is TGTGCCAGCAGTTTAAAGTTAGACTATGGCTACACCTTC.

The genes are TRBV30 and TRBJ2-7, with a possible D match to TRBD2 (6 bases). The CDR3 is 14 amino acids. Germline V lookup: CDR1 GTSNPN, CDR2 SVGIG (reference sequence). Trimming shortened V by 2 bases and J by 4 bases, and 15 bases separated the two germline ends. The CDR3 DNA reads TGTGCCTGGAGTCCTTACGGGAGCGGGTACGAGCAGTACTTC. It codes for CAWSPYGSGYEQYF. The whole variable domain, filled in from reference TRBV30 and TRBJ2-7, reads SQTIHQWPATLVQPVGSPLSLECTVEGTSNPNLYWYRQAAGRGLQLLFYSVGIGQISSEVPQNLSASRPQDRQFILSSKKLLLSDSGFYLCAWSPYGSGYEQYFGPGTRLTVT.

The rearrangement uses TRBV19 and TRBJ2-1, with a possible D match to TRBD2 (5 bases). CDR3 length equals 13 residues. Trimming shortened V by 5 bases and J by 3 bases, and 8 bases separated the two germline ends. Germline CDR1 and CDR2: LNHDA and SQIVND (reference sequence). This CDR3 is CASSPTSYNEQFF. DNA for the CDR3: TGTGCCAGTAGTCCTACTAGCTACAATGAGCAGTTCTTC.

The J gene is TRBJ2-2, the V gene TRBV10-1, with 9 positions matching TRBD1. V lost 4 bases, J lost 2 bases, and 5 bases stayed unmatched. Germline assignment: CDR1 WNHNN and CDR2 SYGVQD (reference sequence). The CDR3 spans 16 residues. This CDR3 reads CASSAPGQGNTGELFF. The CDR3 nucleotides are TGCGCCAGCAGTGCCCCGGGACAGGGAAACACCGGGGAGCTGTTTTTT.

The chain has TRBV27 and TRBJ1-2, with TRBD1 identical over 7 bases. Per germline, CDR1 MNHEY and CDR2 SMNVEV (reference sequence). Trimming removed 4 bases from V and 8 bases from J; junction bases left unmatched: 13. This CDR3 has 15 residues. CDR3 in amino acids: CASSSTPTGTRGYTF. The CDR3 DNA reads TGTGCCAGCAGTTCGACCCCGACAGGGACGCGGGGCTACACCTTC.

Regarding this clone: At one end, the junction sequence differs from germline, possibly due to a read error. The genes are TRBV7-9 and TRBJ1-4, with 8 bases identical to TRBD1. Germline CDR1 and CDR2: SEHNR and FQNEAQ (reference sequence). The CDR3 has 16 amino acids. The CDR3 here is CSSSSRQGPINEKLFF. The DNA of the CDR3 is TGTTCCAGCAGCTCCCGACAGGGGCCGATTAATGAAAAACTGTTTTTT.

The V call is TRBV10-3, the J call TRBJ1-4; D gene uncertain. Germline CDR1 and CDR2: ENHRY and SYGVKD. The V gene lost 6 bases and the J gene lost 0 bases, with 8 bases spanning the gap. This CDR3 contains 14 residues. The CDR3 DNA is TGTGCCATCAGCTCCGGGACAACTAATGAAAAACTGTTTTTT. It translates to CAISSGTTNEKLFF.

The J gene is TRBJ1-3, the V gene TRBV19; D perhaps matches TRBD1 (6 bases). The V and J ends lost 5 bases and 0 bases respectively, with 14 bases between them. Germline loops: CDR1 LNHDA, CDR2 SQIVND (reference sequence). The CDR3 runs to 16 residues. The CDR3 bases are TGTGCCAGTAGTCCCGCCTCAGGGGTCTCTGGAAACACCATATATTTT. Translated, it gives CASSPASGVSGNTIYF.

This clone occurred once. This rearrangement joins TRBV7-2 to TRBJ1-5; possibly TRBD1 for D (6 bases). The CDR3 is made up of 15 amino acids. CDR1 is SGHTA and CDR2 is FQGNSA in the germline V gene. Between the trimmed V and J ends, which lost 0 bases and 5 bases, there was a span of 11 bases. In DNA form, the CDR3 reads TGTGCCAGCAGCTTAGCTTTGGGGGCACATCAGCCCCAGCATTTT. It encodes CASSLALGAHQPQHF.

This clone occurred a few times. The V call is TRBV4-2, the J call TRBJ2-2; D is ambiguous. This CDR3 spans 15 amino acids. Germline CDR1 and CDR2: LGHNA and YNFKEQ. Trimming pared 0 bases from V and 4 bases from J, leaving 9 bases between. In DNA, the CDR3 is TGTGCCAGCAGCCAAGATGTAGCAGTCACCGGGGAGCTGTTTTTT. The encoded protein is CASSQDVAVTGELFF.

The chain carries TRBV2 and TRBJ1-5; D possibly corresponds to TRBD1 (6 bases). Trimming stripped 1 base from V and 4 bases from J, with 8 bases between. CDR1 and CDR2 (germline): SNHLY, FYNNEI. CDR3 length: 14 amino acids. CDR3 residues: CASSEGGQNQPQHF. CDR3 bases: TGTGCCAGCAGTGAAGGAGGACAGAATCAGCCCCAGCATTTT.

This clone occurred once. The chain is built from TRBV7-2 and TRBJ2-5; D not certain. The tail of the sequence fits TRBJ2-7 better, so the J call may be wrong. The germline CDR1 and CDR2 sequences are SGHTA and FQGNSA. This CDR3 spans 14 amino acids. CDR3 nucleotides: TGTGCCAGCAGCTTTTTGAGTAGCTCCTACGAGCAGTACTTC. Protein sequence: CASSFLSSSYEQYF.

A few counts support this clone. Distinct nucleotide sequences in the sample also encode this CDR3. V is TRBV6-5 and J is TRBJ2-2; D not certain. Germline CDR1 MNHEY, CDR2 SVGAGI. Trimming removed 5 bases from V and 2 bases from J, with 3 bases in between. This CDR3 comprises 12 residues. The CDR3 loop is CASSLNTGELFF. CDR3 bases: TGTGCCAGCAGTCTTAACACCGGGGAGCTGTTTTTT.

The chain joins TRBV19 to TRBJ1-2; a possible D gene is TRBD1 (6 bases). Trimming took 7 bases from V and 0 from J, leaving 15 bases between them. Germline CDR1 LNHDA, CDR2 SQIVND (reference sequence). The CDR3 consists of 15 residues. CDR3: CASTDREGANYGYTF. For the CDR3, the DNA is TGTGCCAGTACCGACCGGGAGGGGGCTAACTATGGCTACACCTTC.

The CDR3 is CASSLLGDRSEAFF. Here the CDR3 DNA reads TGCGCCAGCAGCTTGCTCGGGGATCGGAGTGAAGCTTTCTTT. The genes are TRBV5-1 and TRBJ1-1; the D is unclear. CDR3 length equals 14 residues. Germline CDR1 is SGHRS and CDR2 is YFSETQ. V was clipped by 1 base and J by 7 bases, with 14 bases between them.

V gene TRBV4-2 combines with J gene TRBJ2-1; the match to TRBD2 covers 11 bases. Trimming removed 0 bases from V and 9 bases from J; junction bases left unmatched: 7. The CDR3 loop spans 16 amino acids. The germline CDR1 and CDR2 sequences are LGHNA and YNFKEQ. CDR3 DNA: TGTGCCAGCAGCCAAGAGAGTAGCGGGAGGGCCGGTGAGCAGTTCTTC. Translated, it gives CASSQESSGRAGEQFF.

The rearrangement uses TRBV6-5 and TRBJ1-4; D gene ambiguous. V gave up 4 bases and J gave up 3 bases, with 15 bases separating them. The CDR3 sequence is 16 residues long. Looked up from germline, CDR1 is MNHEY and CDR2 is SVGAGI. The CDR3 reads CASSSRGGPANEKLFF. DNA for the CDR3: TGTGCCAGCAGTTCCCGTGGAGGGCCGGCTAATGAAAAACTGTTTTTT.

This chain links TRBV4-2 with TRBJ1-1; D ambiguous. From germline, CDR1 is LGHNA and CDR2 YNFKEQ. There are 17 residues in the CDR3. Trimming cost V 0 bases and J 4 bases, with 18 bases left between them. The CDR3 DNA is TGTGCCAGCAGCCAAGAACTCCAGGTCTCTTTGGGCACTGAAGCTTTCTTT. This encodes CASSQELQVSLGTEAFF.

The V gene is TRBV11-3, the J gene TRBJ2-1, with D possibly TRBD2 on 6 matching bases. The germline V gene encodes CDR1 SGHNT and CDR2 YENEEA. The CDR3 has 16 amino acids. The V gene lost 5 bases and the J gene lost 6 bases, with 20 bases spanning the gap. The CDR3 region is CASSPGRAGIRNEQFF. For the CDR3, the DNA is TGTGCCAGCAGCCCAGGTCGTGCGGGGATACGCAATGAGCAGTTCTTC.